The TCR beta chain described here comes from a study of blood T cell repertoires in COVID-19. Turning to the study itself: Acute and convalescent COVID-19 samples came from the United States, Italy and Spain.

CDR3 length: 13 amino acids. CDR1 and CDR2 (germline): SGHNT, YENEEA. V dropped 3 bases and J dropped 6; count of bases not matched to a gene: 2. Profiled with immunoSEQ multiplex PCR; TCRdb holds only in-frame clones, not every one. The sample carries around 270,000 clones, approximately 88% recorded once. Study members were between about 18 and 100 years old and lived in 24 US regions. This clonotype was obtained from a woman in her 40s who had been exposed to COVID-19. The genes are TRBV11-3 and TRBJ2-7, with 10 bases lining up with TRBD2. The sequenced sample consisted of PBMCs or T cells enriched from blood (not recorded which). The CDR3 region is CASSFSGGSEQYF. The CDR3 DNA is TGTGCCAGCAGCTTTAGCGGGGGGTCCGAGCAGTACTTC.